This TCR beta chain was recovered during a study of Ad26.COV2.S vaccination and SARS-CoV-2 variants. Study context: Ad26.COV2.S shots went into the muscle once or twice, 56 days apart.

Assay: immunoSEQ multiplex PCR; the TCRdb copy retains only in-frame clones and omits some. The table has some 450,000 clones, less than 95% seen once. The study's findings and limits: Comparability of non-spike TCR breadth was observed across vaccine and placebo recipients. Spike-specific responses of CD8+ and CD4+ T cells were reported to display substantial breadth after vaccination.

V dropped 1 base and J dropped 10 bases, with 16 bases sitting between them. Looked up from germline, CDR1 is MNHEY and CDR2 is SVGAGI. The CDR3 is 14 amino acids. In its sample, this clone was seen a few times. Its cognate antigen is unknown. Treatment given: some 20 received Ad26.COV2.S at low or high dose, single or two shots; about five received placebo; per-sample allocation not given. Collection of samples fell on day 63 after the first vaccine or placebo injection. Sequencing used peripheral blood, obtained in a trial of Ad26.COV2.S vaccine versus placebo. The chain uses TRBV6-5 and TRBJ1-1; possibly TRBD1 for D (5 bases). The receptor was derived from a person aged 18-60 years who received the Ad26.COV2.S COVID-19 vaccine or a placebo. Written as DNA, the CDR3 is TGTGCCAGCAGTTACTTCATTGGGGGAAGCGTAGCTTTCTTT. Amino acids: CASSYFIGGSVAFF.